These 26 T cell receptor beta chains came from one sample sequenced in a study of cytomegalovirus exposure and HLA in healthy donors. Primers: 60 Vbeta forward and 13 Jbeta reverse. Measured with immunoSEQ multiplex PCR; TCRdb has only the in-frame clones, and not every one. The sample has about 130,000 clones, just under 80% seen once. Material: PBMCs. These receptors all stem from a man aged 25-45 years in good health and CMV-seronegative.

The CDR3 DNA reads TGCGCCAGCAAGAACAGGGGAGGCACTGAAGCTTTCTTT. It specifies CASKNRGGTEAFF. This chain uses TRBV10-2 with TRBJ1-1; TRBD1 agrees at 7 bases. The CDR3 has 13 residues. Trimming at V came to 7 bases and at J to 4 bases, leaving 6 bases not matched to a gene. Germline V gene sequence: CDR1 WSHSY, CDR2 SAAADI.

This chain connects TRBV5-4 to TRBJ2-7; D is uncertain. V was clipped by 3 bases and J by 3 bases, with 4 bases between them. CDR3 length: 11 amino acids. Germline CDR1 SGHNT, CDR2 YYREEE (reference sequence). The DNA for the CDR3 is TGTGCCAGCAGCTCGAGCTACGAGCAGTACTTC. It encodes CASSSSYEQYF.

This sequence joins TRBV28 and TRBJ2-5; tentatively, D is TRBD2 (6 bases). CDR1 and CDR2 from the germline V gene are MDHEN and SYDVKM. CDR3 size: 16 residues. Trimming took off 5 bases at V and 4 bases at J, with 20 bases between the two ends. CDR3 residues: CASSPRRGGSRETQYF. CDR3 bases: TGTGCCAGCAGTCCCCGGCGGGGAGGATCTCGAGAGACCCAGTACTTC.

The chain carries TRBV7-2 and TRBJ1-2, with a possible D match to TRBD1 (5 bases). V dropped 6 bases and J dropped 4 bases, with 6 bases sitting between them. The CDR3 sequence is 11 residues long. Germline V gene data show CDR1 as SGHTA and CDR2 as FQGNSA. The CDR3 DNA is TGTGCCAGCAGGGGACTCTATGGCTACACCTTC. Encoded protein: CASRGLYGYTF.

This clone showed up just a few times. The V and J genes are TRBV28 and TRBJ2-7; TRBD2 aligns across 9 bases. With 7 bases clipped from V and 5 bases from J, the junction kept 21 bases outside the gene matches. CDR1 MDHEN and CDR2 SYDVKM come from the germline V gene. CDR3 length: 18 amino acids. The CDR3: CASTADRRRREGFHEQYF. CDR3 sequence (DNA): TGTGCCAGCACCGCTGACAGGCGTCGGCGGGAGGGCTTCCACGAGCAGTACTTC. Full variable domain (missing parts from reference TRBV28 and TRBJ2-7): DVKVTQSSRYLVKRTGEKVFLECVQDMDHENMFWYRQDPGLGLRLIYFSYDVKMKEKGDIPEGYSVSREKKERFSLILESASTNQTSMYLCASTADRRRREGFHEQYFGPGTRLTVT.

V gene TRBV4-1 combines with J gene TRBJ2-1, with a possible D match to TRBD2 (5 bases). CDR3 length: 16 amino acids. The germline V and J ends were trimmed by 4 bases and 4 bases, with 17 bases remaining between them. Germline V gives CDR1 MGHRA, CDR2 YSYEKL. The CDR3 DNA reads as TGCGCCAGCAGCCGGGCTACCCTAGGACTTTACAATGAGCAGTTCTTC. The encoded protein is CASSRATLGLYNEQFF.

This clone was picked up a small number of times. This chain joins TRBV5-8 and TRBJ2-5; tentative D call: TRBD2 (6 bases). Trimming removed 4 bases at V and 7 bases at J, with 20 bases between. This CDR3 spans 15 amino acids. The germline V gene has CDR1 SGHTS and CDR2 YDEGEE. In DNA, the CDR3 is TGTGCCAGCAGCATCCCCGGAACTTTGGGGGGGACCCAGTACTTC. Its translation is CASSIPGTLGGTQYF.

The genes are TRBV6-5 and TRBJ2-7; 7 positions agree with TRBD1. V lost 7 bases to trimming and J lost 0 bases; unmatched junction nucleotides: 6. CDR3 length: 14 residues. Per germline, CDR1 MNHEY and CDR2 SVGAGI. The CDR3: CASTKTGLSYEQYF. The DNA of the CDR3 is TGTGCCAGCACCAAGACAGGGCTCTCCTACGAGCAGTACTTC.

This chain uses TRBV4-1 with TRBJ2-7; a possible D gene is TRBD2 (6 bases). Germline CDR1 reads MGHRA; CDR2 reads YSYEKL. This CDR3 has 15 amino acids. Trimming removed 1 base from V and 0 bases from J, with 10 bases in between. The CDR3 spells CASSQARGGSYEQYF. CDR3 DNA: TGCGCCAGCAGCCAAGCTCGGGGAGGCTCCTACGAGCAGTACTTC.

This chain uses TRBV11-1 with TRBJ1-2; D call uncertain. This CDR3 has 13 amino acids. V lost 2 bases and J lost 8, with 12 bases in between. The germline V gene has CDR1 SGHAT and CDR2 FQDESV (reference sequence). This CDR3 is CASSLRGERGYTF. CDR3 bases: TGTGCCAGCAGCTTACGCGGTGAACGCGGCTACACCTTC.

The gene calls are TRBV6-8 and TRBJ2-2, with TRBD1 matching over 8 bases. The V gene end was trimmed by 7 bases and the J gene end by 4 bases; junction bases not matched to a gene: 14. The CDR3 is made up of 17 amino acids. CDR1 MNHGY and CDR2 SAAAGT come from the germline V gene. CDR3 DNA sequence: TGTGCCAGCAAATGTGGAGAAGGACAGGGAACCACCGGGGAGCTGTTTTTT. It specifies CASKCGEGQGTTGELFF.

This chain connects TRBV2 to TRBJ2-5, with D possibly matching TRBD2 (6 bases). Trimming removed 6 bases from V and 5 bases from J, with 19 bases in between. There are 15 residues in the CDR3. Germline-derived CDR1 and CDR2 are SNHLY and FYNNEI. CDR3 bases: TGTGCCAGCAGAGAACTCGGCGGGATGAGGGAGACCCAGTACTTC. Translation: CASRELGGMRETQYF.

The CDR3 nucleotides read TGCAGCGTCTGGAGGGCGAACACCGGGGAGCTGTTTTTT. It codes for CSVWRANTGELFF. The V and J genes are TRBV29-1 and TRBJ2-2; the D gene is possibly TRBD2 (6 bases). Trimming stripped 6 bases from V and 0 bases from J, with 8 bases between. Germline V gene lookup returns CDR1 SQVTM and CDR2 ANQGSEA. This CDR3 comprises 13 residues.

This chain joins TRBV5-4 and TRBJ2-5; D may be TRBD1 (6 bases). The CDR3 is made up of 13 amino acids. Germline V gene lookup returns CDR1 SGHNT and CDR2 YYREEE (reference sequence). Trimming pared 6 bases from V and 5 bases from J, leaving 14 bases between. CDR3 nucleotides: TGTGCCAGCACCAGGGACAATGGGGAGACCCAGTACTTC. Its protein product is CASTRDNGETQYF.

V is TRBV28 and J is TRBJ2-2, with 9 bases lining up with TRBD2. The germline V gene encodes CDR1 MDHEN and CDR2 SYDVKM. The CDR3 extends over 14 amino acids. The CDR3 sequence: CAGKLAGNTGELFF. The CDR3 region has the DNA TGTGCGGGCAAGCTAGCGGGAAACACCGGGGAGCTGTTTTTT.

This clone was seen more than once but under ten times. The chain carries TRBV27 and TRBJ1-5; no clear D. The CDR3 extends over 16 amino acids. Trimming left V 5 bases short and J 3 bases short, with 17 bases between. Germline V gene lookup returns CDR1 MNHEY and CDR2 SMNVEV (reference sequence). CDR3 coding DNA: TGTGCCAGCAGTCCAGGCGCCGCCAGGAACAATCAGCCCCAGCATTTT. It codes for CASSPGAARNNQPQHF.

The rearrangement uses TRBV7-8 and TRBJ1-2; TRBD1 aligns across 7 bases. The CDR3 sequence is 13 residues long. Germline V gene lookup returns CDR1 SGHVS and CDR2 FQNEAQ. V lost 8 bases, J lost 6 bases, and 9 bases stayed unmatched. The CDR3 DNA sequence: TGTGCCAGCGCGTGGGACAGATCCCATGGCTACACCTTC. Translating it yields CASAWDRSHGYTF.

V is TRBV2 and J is TRBJ1-1; 7 positions match TRBD1. CDR1 and CDR2 (germline): SNHLY, FYNNEI. The CDR3 is 13 amino acids. The J segment lost 6 bases and the V segment lost 3 bases, leaving 4 bases of the junction unmatched. This CDR3 is CASSEGQSPEAFF. The CDR3 DNA follows: TGTGCCAGCAGTGAGGGACAGAGCCCTGAAGCTTTCTTT.

This clone was detected only a few times. The chain combines TRBV6-5 with TRBJ2-3; D may be TRBD1 (5 bases). The CDR3 loop spans 14 amino acids. V was clipped by 0 bases and J by 6 bases, with 10 bases between them. Germline V gives CDR1 MNHEY, CDR2 SVGAGI. The DNA of the CDR3 is TGTGCCAGCAGTTACTCGCTCAGGGCGGATACGCAGTATTTT. It codes for CASSYSLRADTQYF.

The rearrangement links TRBV28 to TRBJ1-2; 7 bases are a match to TRBD1. Trimming cost V 0 bases and J 8 bases; bases outside gene matches: 3. Germline-derived CDR1 and CDR2 are MDHEN and SYDVKM. CDR3 size: 13 residues. Here the CDR3 reads CASSLWTGYGYTF. The CDR3 DNA sequence: TGTGCCAGCAGTTTATGGACAGGGTACGGCTACACCTTC.

The V and J genes are TRBV6-5 and TRBJ1-6, with 7 bases identical to TRBD1. CDR3 length: 15 amino acids. Germline assignment: CDR1 MNHEY and CDR2 SVGAGI. The V gene end was trimmed by 2 bases and the J gene end by 4 bases; junction bases not matched to a gene: 2. In DNA, the CDR3 is TGTGCCAGCAGTTACCAGGGGGTTTATAATTCACCCCTCCACTTT. Amino acids: CASSYQGVYNSPLHF.

This chain joins TRBV6-5 and TRBJ2-1; perhaps TRBD2 as D (7 bases). The CDR3 has 13 amino acids. V shed 7 bases and J shed 9 bases, with 16 bases lying between them. Germline V CDR1 and CDR2: MNHEY, SVGAGI. The DNA for the CDR3 is TGTGCCAGCAAAAGGGGGGGGCACTTTGAGCAGTTCTTC. This encodes CASKRGGHFEQFF.

The V and J genes are TRBV6-1 and TRBJ2-5, with D perhaps TRBD1 (6 bases). CDR1 is MNHNS, CDR2 SASEGT, per germline. CDR3 size: 14 residues. V was cut by 2 bases and J by 5 bases, with 12 bases left in between. CDR3 in DNA: TGTGCCAGCAGTGAAAGGGCAAGGGGGGAGACCCAGTACTTC. This sequence encodes CASSERARGETQYF.

V gene TRBV19 combines with J gene TRBJ1-1; D is ambiguous. Looked up from germline, CDR1 is LNHDA and CDR2 is SQIVND (reference sequence). The CDR3 contains 15 residues. Trimming took off 1 base at V and 1 base at J, with 10 bases between the two ends. The CDR3 loop is CASSIALGKNTEAFF. CDR3 DNA sequence: TGTGCCAGTAGTATAGCCCTAGGAAAGAACACTGAAGCTTTCTTT.

CDR3 bases: TGTGCCAGCAGCCAAGAACCGGGACTACAAGAGACCCAGTACTTC. It yields the protein CASSQEPGLQETQYF. The chain couples TRBV4-2 to TRBJ2-5; 7 bases fit TRBD2. Germline lookup yields CDR1 LGHNA and CDR2 YNFKEQ. This CDR3 has 15 amino acids. Germline trimming cut 0 bases from V and 2 bases from J; bases unmatched to any gene: 3.

The CDR3 region is CASSLGGQASSYTF. The DNA for the CDR3 is TGCGCCAGCAGCTTAGGGGGACAGGCTTCCTCCTACACCTTC. The rearrangement links TRBV5-1 to TRBJ1-2, with 8 bases matching TRBD1. Germline CDR1 and CDR2: SGHRS and YFSETQ. Trimming at V came to 2 bases and at J to 10 bases, leaving 10 bases not matched to a gene. This CDR3 region has 14 residues.